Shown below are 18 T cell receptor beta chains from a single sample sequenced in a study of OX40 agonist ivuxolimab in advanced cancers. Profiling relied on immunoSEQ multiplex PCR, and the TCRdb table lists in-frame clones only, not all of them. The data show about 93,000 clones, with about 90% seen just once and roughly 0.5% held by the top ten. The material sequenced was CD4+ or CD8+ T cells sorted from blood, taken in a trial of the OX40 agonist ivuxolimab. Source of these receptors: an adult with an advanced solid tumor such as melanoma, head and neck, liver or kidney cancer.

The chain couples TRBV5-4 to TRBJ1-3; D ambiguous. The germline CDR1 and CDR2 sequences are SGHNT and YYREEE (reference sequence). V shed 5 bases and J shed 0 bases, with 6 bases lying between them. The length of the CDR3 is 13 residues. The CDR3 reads CASREGSGNTIYF. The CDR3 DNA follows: TGTGCCAGCAGAGAGGGCTCTGGAAACACCATATATTTT.

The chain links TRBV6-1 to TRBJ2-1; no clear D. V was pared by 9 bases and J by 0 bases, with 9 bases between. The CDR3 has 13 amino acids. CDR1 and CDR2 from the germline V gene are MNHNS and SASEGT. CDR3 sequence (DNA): TGTGCCAGTAGTATGAGCTCCTACAATGAGCAGTTCTTC. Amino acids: CASSMSSYNEQFF.

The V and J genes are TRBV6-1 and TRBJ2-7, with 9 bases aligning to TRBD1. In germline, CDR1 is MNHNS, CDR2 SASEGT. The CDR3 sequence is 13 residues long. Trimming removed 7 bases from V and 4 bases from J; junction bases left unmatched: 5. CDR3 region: CASMAGQGYEQYF. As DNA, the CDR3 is TGTGCCAGCATGGCAGGACAGGGGTACGAGCAGTACTTC.

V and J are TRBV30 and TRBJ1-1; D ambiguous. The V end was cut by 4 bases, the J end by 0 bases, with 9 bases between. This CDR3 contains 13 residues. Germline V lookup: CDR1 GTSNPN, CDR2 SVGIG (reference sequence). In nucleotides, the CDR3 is TGTGCCTGGACCAGGTTCATGAACACTGAAGCTTTCTTT. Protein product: CAWTRFMNTEAFF.

The CDR3 nucleotides are TGTGCCAGCAGTTCCGGGACAGGGGCGATTTCAGGGACCCAGTACTTC. Protein sequence: CASSSGTGAISGTQYF. The chain has TRBV5-4 and TRBJ2-5; TRBD1 agrees at 10 bases. The CDR3 length is 16 residues. The V gene end was trimmed by 5 bases and the J gene end by 7 bases; junction bases not matched to a gene: 14. Germline V gives CDR1 SGHNT, CDR2 YYREEE (reference sequence). Full variable domain (missing parts from reference TRBV5-4 and TRBJ2-5): ETGVTQSPTHLIKTRGQQVTLRCSSQSGHNTVSWYQQALGQGPQFIFQYYREEENGRGNFPPRFSGLQFPNYSSELNVNALELDDSALYLCASSSGTGAISGTQYFGPGTRLLVL.

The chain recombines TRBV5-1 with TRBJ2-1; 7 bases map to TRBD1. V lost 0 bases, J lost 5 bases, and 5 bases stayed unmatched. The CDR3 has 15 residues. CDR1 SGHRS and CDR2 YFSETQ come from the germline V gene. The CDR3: CASSLVEGANNEQFF. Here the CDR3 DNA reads TGCGCCAGCAGCTTGGTAGAGGGGGCGAACAATGAGCAGTTCTTC.

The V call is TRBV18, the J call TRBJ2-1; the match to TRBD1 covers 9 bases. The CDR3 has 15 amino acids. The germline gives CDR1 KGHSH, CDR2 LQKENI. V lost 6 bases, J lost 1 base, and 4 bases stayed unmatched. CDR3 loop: CASSSGTGSYNEQFF. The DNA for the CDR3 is TGTGCCAGCTCGTCCGGGACAGGGTCCTACAATGAGCAGTTCTTC.

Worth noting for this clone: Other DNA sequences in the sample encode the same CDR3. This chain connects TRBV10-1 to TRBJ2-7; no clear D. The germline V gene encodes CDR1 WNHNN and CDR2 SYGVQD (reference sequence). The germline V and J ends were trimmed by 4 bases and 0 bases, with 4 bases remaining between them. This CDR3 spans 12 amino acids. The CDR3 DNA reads TGCGCCAGCAGTGCGAGCTCCTACGAGCAGTACTTC. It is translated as CASSASSYEQYF.

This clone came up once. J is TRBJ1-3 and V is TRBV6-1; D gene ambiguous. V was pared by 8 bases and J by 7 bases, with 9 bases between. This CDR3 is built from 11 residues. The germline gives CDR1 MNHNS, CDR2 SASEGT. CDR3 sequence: CASGQLNTIYF. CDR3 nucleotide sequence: TGTGCCAGCGGGCAGTTGAACACCATATATTTT.

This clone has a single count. CDR3 region: CASTLWTELSNQPQHF. Written as DNA, the CDR3 is TGTGCCAGCACCCTGTGGACAGAACTTAGCAATCAGCCCCAGCATTTT. The genes are TRBV6-4 and TRBJ1-5; the D gene is possibly TRBD1 (6 bases). V lost 7 bases to trimming and J lost 0 bases, with 16 bases between them. Germline V gene sequence: CDR1 MRHNA, CDR2 SNTAGT. The CDR3 contains 16 residues.

The CDR3 loop is CASSWGGALGQETQYF. The CDR3 coding sequence is TGTGCCAGCAGCTGGGGGGGGGCCTTGGGCCAAGAGACCCAGTACTTC. The V and J genes are TRBV5-8 and TRBJ2-5, with D maybe TRBD2 (7 bases). Deletions cut 3 bases from V and 1 base from J, with 16 bases between. The CDR3 runs 16 residues. CDR1 is SGHTS and CDR2 is YDEGEE in the germline V gene. Combining the CDR3 with reference TRBV5-8 and TRBJ2-5 gives the whole variable domain EAGVTQSPTHLIKTRGQQATLRCSPISGHTSVYWYQQALGLGLQFLLWYDEGEERNRGNFPPRFSGRQFPNYSSELNVNALELEDSALYLCASSWGGALGQETQYFGPGTRLLVL.

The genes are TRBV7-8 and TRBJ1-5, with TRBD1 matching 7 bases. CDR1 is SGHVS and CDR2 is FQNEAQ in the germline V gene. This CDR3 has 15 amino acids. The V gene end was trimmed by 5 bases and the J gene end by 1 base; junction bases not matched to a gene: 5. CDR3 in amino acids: CASSQGVLSNQPQHF. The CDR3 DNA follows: TGTGCCAGCAGCCAGGGGGTTTTAAGCAATCAGCCCCAGCATTTT.

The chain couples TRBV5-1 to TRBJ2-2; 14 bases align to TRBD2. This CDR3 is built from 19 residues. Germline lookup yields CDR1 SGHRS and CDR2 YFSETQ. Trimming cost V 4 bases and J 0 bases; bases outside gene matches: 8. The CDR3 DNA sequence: TGCGCCAGCAGCGGACAGGGGACTAGCGGGGGAACGAACACCGGGGAGCTGTTTTTT. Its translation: CASSGQGTSGGTNTGELFF. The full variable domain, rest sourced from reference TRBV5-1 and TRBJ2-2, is KAGVTQTPRYLIKTRGQQVTLSCSPISGHRSVSWYQQTPGQGLQFLFEYFSETQRNKGNFPGRFSGRQFSNSRSEMNVSTLELGDSALYLCASSGQGTSGGTNTGELFFGEGSRLTVL.

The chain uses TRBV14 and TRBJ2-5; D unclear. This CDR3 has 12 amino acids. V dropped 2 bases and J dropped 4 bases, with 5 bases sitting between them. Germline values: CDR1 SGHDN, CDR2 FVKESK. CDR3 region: CASSQNGETQYF. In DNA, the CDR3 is TGTGCCAGCAGCCAAAATGGAGAGACCCAGTACTTC.

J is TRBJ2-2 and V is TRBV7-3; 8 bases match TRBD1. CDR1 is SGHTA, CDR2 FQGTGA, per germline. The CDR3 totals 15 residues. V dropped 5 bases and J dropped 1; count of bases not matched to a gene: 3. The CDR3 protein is CASSLGTGNTGELFF. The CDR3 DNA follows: TGTGCCAGCAGCCTCGGGACAGGGAACACCGGGGAGCTGTTTTTT.

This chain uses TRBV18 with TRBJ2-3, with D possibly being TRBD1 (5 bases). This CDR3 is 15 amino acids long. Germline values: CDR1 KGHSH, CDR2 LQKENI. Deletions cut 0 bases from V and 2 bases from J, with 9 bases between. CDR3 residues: CASSPPQGHTDTQYF. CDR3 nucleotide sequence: TGTGCCAGCTCACCACCCCAGGGCCACACAGATACGCAGTATTTT.

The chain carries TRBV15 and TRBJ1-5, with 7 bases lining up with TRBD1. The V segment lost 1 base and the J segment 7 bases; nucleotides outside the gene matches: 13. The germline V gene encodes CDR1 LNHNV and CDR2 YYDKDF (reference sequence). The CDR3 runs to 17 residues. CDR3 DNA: TGTGCCACCAGCAGAGTACCACAGGACAGGTTGGGACAGCCCCAGCATTTT. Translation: CATSRVPQDRLGQPQHF.

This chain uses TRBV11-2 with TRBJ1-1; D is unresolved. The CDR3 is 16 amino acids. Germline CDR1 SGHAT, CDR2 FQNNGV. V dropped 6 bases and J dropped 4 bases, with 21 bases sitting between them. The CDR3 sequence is CASSFETRNWGTEAFF. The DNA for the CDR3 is TGTGCCAGCAGTTTTGAAACGCGTAATTGGGGCACTGAAGCTTTCTTT. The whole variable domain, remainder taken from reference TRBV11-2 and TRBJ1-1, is EAGVAQSPRYKIIEKRQSVAFWCNPISGHATLYWYQQILGQGPKLLIQFQNNGVVDDSQLPKDRFSAERLKGVDSTLKIQPAKLEDSAVYLCASSFETRNWGTEAFFGQGTRLTVV.